This section outlines one T cell receptor beta chain sequence together with its context. These data belong to a study of blood T cell repertoires in COVID-19. Across the whole study: T cells, B-cell-depleted T cells, or PBMCs supplied cDNA or gDNA.

Germline CDR1 is LNHDA and CDR2 is SQIVND (reference sequence). The CDR3 runs 14 residues. V was cut by 8 bases and J by 7 bases, with 18 bases left in between. Authors' data handling: How many nucleated cells were present was estimated from reference gene primer amplification. Measured with immunoSEQ multiplex PCR; TCRdb has only the in-frame clones, and not every one. From that table come the V and J calls and clone size; the DNA was used to work out D and trimming. The sample comprises almost 90,000 clones, 90% of which are singletons, and about 6.7% rests with the top ten. During active infection, Seattle patients enrolled and were then monitored through disease.

The chain has TRBV19 and TRBJ2-1; no clear D. This TCR was sampled from a man between 18 and 35 years old with COVID-19, enrolled during active disease. Sequenced: peripheral blood. This CDR3 is CASVNNGASNEQFF. CDR3 sequence (DNA): TGTGCCAGTGTCAACAACGGAGCCTCAAATGAGCAGTTCTTC.